One and the same sample provided the 6 T cell receptor beta chains below, sequenced in a study of cytomegalovirus exposure and HLA in healthy donors (dated by TCRdb to about 2017). Receptor libraries were prepared by the immunoSEQ multiplex PCR assay. The multiplex PCR relied on a mix of 60 forward primers for TCR Vbeta segments and 13 reverse primers for TCR Jbeta segments. Imported from immuneACCESS, the table was reduced by TCRdb to in-frame sequences with V and J called. These copies leave out some clones; in studies compared against another copy, an unresolved V gene accounts for under half, and the cause of the remainder is not known. The sample includes approximately 120,000 clones, with roughly 77% observed a single time. The top ten clonotypes cover about 2% of the sample. The sample was PBMCs. The receptors here all came from a man between 18 and 35 years old in good health and CMV-seronegative.

The rearrangement joins TRBV7-2 to TRBJ1-1; D might be TRBD1 (5 bases). Germline V CDR1 and CDR2: SGHTA, FQGNSA. The CDR3 loop spans 15 amino acids. Trimming pared 6 bases from V and 2 bases from J, leaving 16 bases between. The CDR3 DNA reads TGTGCCAGCAGGTCCGGCGGGGGTTTTAACACTGAAGCTTTCTTT. Translated, it gives CASRSGGGFNTEAFF.

J is TRBJ1-4 and V is TRBV5-1; 10 nucleotides match TRBD1. Trimming took 2 bases from V and 6 from J; bases not matched to a gene: 1. CDR3 size: 14 residues. Germline lookup yields CDR1 SGHRS and CDR2 YFSETQ. CDR3 sequence reads: CASSLGTGDEKLFF. CDR3 bases: TGCGCCAGCAGCTTAGGGACAGGGGATGAAAAACTGTTTTTT.

A note on this clone: The sample holds other DNA sequences that translate to the same CDR3. This chain joins TRBV5-1 and TRBJ1-1; possibly TRBD1 for D (5 bases). This CDR3 has 14 residues. Trimming took 0 bases from V and 1 from J, leaving 7 bases between them. The germline gives CDR1 SGHRS, CDR2 YFSETQ. CDR3 sequence: CASSLAGGNTEAFF. As DNA, the CDR3 is TGCGCCAGCAGCTTGGCCGGGGGGAACACTGAAGCTTTCTTT.

V gene TRBV2 combines with J gene TRBJ2-3; 13 nucleotides align to TRBD2. This CDR3 has 19 residues. V was pared by 4 bases and J by 6 bases, with 16 bases of the junction left unmatched. Per germline, CDR1 SNHLY and CDR2 FYNNEI. The CDR3 reads CASSGTRLAGGSTVDTQYF. The DNA of the CDR3 is TGTGCCAGCAGTGGGACTAGACTAGCGGGGGGTTCGACGGTGGATACGCAGTATTTT.

The CDR3 protein is CASSLAGVTNEKLFF. As DNA, the CDR3 is TGTGCCAGCAGCTTGGCAGGGGTCACTAATGAAAAACTGTTTTTT. The chain recombines TRBV7-9 with TRBJ1-4, with TRBD1 as a possible D gene (6 bases). The germline V gene has CDR1 SEHNR and CDR2 FQNEAQ (reference sequence). V lost 3 bases and J lost 2, with 10 bases in between. The CDR3 runs 15 residues.

In regard to this clone: The junction differs from germline at one of its ends, possibly a read error. The chain employs TRBV27 and TRBJ1-1; TRBD1 matches at 7 bases. CDR1 MNHEY and CDR2 SMNVEV come from the germline V gene (reference sequence). This CDR3 has 14 amino acids. CDR3 sequence: CASSFRGMNTEASF. CDR3 sequence (DNA): TGTGCCAGCAGTTTCAGGGGGATGAACACTGAAGCTTCCTTT.